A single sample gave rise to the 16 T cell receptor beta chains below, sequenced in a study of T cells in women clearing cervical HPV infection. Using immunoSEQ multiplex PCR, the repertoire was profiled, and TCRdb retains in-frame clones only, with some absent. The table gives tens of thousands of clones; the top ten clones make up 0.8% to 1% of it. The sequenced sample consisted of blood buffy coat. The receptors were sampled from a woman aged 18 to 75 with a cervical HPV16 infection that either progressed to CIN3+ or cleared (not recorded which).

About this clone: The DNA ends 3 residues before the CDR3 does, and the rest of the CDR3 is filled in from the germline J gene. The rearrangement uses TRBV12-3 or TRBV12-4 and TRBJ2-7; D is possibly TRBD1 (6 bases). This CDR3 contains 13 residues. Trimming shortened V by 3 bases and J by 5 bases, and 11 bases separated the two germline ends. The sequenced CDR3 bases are TGTGCCAGCAGTTTCCAGGGGTCCGACGAG. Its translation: CASSFQGSDE. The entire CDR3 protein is CASSFQGSDEQYF.

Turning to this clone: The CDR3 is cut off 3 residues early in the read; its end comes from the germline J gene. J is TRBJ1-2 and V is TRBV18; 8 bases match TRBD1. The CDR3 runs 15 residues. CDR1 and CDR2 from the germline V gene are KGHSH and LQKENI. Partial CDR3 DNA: TGTGCCAGCTCACCAATCAGGGGGCCCGACAATGAC. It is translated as CASSPIRGPDND. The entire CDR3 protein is CASSPIRGPDNDYTF.

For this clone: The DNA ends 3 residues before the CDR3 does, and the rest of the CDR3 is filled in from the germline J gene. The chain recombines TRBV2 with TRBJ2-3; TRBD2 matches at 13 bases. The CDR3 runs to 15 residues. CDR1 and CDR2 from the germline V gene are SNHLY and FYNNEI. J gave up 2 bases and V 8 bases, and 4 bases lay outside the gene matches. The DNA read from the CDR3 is TGTGCCAGCTGGACTAGCGGGGGTTTCACAGATACG. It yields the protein CASWTSGGFTDT. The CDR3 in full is CASWTSGGFTDTQYF. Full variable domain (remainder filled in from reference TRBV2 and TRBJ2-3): EPEVTQTPSHQVTQMGQEVILRCVPISNHLYFYWYRQILGQKVEFLVSFYNNEISEKSEIFDDQFSVERPDGSNFTLKIRSTKLEDSAMYFCASWTSGGFTDTQYFGPGTRLTVL.

CDR3 sequence reads: CASSLGAGGGTDTQYF. CDR3 DNA (partial): TGTGCCAGCAGTTTAGGAGCAGGGGGAGGCACAGATACG. The chain is built from TRBV12-3 or TRBV12-4 and TRBJ2-3; the match to TRBD1 covers 7 bases. The sequence runs out 3 residues before the end of the CDR3; the remainder is reconstructed from the germline J gene. Unmatched junction bases numbered 5, after V lost 1 base and J lost 1 base. The CDR3 has 16 residues.

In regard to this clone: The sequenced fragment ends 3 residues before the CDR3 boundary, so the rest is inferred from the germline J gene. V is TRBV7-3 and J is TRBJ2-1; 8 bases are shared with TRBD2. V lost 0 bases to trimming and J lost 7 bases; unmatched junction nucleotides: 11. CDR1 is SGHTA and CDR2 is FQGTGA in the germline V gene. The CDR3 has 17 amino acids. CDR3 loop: CASSLTSGLGVANEQFF. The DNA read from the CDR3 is TGTGCCAGCAGCTTAACCTCGGGACTAGGGGTTGCGAATGAG.

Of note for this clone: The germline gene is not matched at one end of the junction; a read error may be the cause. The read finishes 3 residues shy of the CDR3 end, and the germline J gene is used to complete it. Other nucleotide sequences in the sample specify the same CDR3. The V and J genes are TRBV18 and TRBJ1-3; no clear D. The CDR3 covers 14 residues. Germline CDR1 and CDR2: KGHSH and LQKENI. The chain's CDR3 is CASSPADSGNTIYF. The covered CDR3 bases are TGTGCCAGCTCACCCGCGGACTCTGGAAACACA.

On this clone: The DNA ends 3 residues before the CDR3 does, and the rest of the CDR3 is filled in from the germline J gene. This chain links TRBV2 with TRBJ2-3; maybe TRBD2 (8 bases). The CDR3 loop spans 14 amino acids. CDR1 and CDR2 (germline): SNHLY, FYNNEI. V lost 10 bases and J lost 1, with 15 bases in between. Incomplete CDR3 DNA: TGTGCCACCAGGGGGGGACTAGGCACAGATACG. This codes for CATRGGLGTDT. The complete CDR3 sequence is CATRGGLGTDTQYF.

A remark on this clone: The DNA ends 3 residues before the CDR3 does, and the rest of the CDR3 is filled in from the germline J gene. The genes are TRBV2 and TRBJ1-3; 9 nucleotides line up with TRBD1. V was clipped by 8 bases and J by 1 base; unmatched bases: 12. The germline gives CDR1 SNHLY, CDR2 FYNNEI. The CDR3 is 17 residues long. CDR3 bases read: TGTGCCAGCGGACAGGGGTTTTCTTTTACTTCTGGAAACACC. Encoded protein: CASGQGFSFTSGNT. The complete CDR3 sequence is CASGQGFSFTSGNTIYF. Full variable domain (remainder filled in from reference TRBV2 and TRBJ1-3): EPEVTQTPSHQVTQMGQEVILRCVPISNHLYFYWYRQILGQKVEFLVSFYNNEISEKSEIFDDQFSVERPDGSNFTLKIRSTKLEDSAMYFCASGQGFSFTSGNTIYFGEGSWLTVV.

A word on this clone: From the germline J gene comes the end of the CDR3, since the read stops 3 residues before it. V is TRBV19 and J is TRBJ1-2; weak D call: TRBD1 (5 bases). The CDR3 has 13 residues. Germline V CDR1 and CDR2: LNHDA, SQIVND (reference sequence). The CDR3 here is CASSRSKGFDYTF. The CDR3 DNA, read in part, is TGTGCCAGTAGCCGATCGAAGGGGTTCGAC.

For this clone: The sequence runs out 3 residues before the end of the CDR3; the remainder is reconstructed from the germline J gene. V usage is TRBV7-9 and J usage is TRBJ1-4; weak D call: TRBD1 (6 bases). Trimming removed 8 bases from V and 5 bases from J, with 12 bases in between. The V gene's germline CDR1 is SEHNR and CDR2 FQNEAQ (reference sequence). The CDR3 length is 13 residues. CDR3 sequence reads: CASRGAGNEKLFF. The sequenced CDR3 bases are TGTGCCAGCCGGGGGGCAGGGAATGAAAAA. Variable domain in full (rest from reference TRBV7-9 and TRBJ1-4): DTGVSQNPRHKITKRGQNVTFRCDPISEHNRLYWYRQTLGQGPEFLTYFQNEAQLEKSRLLSDRFSAERPKGSFSTLEIQRTEQGDSAMYLCASRGAGNEKLFFGSGTQLSVL.

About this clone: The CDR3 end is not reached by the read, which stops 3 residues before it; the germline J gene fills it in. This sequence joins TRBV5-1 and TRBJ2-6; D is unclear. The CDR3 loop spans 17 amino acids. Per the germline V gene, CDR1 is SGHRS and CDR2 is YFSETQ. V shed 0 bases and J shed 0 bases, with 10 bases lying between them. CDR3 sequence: CASSLGGSNSGANVLTF. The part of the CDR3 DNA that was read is TGCGCCAGCAGCTTGGGCGGAAGTAACTCTGGGGCCAACGTC.

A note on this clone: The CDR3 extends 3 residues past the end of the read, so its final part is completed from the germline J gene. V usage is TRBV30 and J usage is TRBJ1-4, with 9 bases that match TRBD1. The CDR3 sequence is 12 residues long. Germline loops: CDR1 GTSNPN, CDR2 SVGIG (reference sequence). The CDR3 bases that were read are TGTGCCTGGGATCCGGGACAGGGAACA. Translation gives CAWDPGQGT. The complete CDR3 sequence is CAWDPGQGTLFF.

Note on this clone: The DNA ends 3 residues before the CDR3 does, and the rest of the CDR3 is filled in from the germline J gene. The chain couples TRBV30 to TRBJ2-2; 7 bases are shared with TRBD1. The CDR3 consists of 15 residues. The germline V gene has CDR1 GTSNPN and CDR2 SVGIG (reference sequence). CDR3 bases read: TGTGCCTGGACCCCTAAGGGACAGAATAATGAAAAG. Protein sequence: CAWTPKGQNNEK. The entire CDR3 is CAWTPKGQNNEKLFF.

The CDR3 loop reads CASSRIRDRAQHALEPQHF. The DNA read from the CDR3 is TGTGCCAGTAGTAGGATACGGGACAGGGCGCAGCATGCTTTGGAGCCC. The chain employs TRBV19 and TRBJ1-5, with TRBD1 matching 9 bases. The CDR3 is cut off 3 residues early in the read; its end comes from the germline J gene. The germline V gene has CDR1 LNHDA and CDR2 SQIVND (reference sequence). The V gene end was trimmed by 4 bases and the J gene end by 8 bases; junction bases not matched to a gene: 21. The CDR3 has 19 residues.

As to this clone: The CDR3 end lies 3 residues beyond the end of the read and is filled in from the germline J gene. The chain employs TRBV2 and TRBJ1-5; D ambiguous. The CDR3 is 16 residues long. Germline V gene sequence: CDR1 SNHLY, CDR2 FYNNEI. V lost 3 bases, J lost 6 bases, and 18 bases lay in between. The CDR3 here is CASSEAGNRGAQPQHF. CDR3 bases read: TGTGCCAGCAGTGAGGCGGGGAATCGGGGTGCTCAGCCC.

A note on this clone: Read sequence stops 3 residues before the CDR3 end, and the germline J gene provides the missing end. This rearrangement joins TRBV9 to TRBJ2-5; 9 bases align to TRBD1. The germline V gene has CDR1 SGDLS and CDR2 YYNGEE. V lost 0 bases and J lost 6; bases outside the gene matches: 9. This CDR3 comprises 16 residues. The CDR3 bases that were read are TGTGCCAGCAGCGTAGAACCGGGACAGGGATTGAAGACC. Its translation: CASSVEPGQGLKT. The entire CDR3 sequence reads CASSVEPGQGLKTQYF.